This T cell receptor beta chain was documented in a study of T cells in Graves' hyperthyroidism and ophthalmopathy. General study findings and limits: Expanded thyroid clonotypes (above 0.001) were mostly also found in blood.

Reasons for excluding patients were uncontrolled infection, other autoimmune disease, pregnancy or lactation. CDR1 is LNHDA and CDR2 is SQIVND in the germline V gene (reference sequence). The CDR3 is made up of 14 amino acids. Deletions cut 7 bases from V and 0 bases from J, with 10 bases between. Researchers took RNA transcripts and amplified the TCR beta CDR3 regions from them. An initial round of RT-PCR targeting the TCR CDR3 relied on the HTBI primer set. In TCRdb, the multiplex PCR reads were re-called with MiXCR into one record per CDR3 protein. This sample has approximately 510,000 distinct CDR3 sequences, with 46% found just once. This clonotype was recorded a few times. Antigen unknown.

This receptor was obtained from an adult woman with Graves' disease, either hyperthyroidism or ophthalmopathy (not recorded which). Sequencing was done on a sample of peripheral blood or thyroid tissue (not recorded which). The rearrangement joins TRBV19 to TRBJ1-5; tentative D call: TRBD1 (5 bases). CDR3 nucleotides: TGTGCCAGTAAGGGACTTTATAGCAATCAGCCCCAGCATTTT. It translates to CASKGLYSNQPQHF. Full variable domain (rest looked up from reference TRBV19 and TRBJ1-5): DGGITQSPKYLFRKEGQNVTLSCEQNLNHDAMYWYRQDPGQGLRLIYYSQIVNDFQKGDIAEGYSVSREKKESFPLTVTSAQKNPTAFYLCASKGLYSNQPQHFGDGTRLSIL.